This T cell receptor (beta chain) was captured by sequencing in a study of radiation and T cells in renal cell carcinoma. Assay used: immunoSEQ multiplex PCR; TCRdb lists only in-frame clones, some missing. Of 25,000 to 30,000 clones listed, approximately 84% are singletons. As to time point: blood 2 weeks post-SBRT. The treatment: 15 Gy SBRT to primary tumor, nephrectomy 4 weeks later. There are a few counts of this clone. This sequence originates from a man aged 60 to 75 with renal cell carcinoma. Sequencing used blood, obtained from a patient whose treatment included radiotherapy and nephrectomy.

CDR3 DNA sequence: TGTGCCAGCAGTCCCGCGGGACAGCCCTCCAGTCAGCCCCAGCATTTT. This encodes CASSPAGQPSSQPQHF. This sequence joins TRBV6-6 and TRBJ1-5, with 7 nucleotides matching TRBD1. The CDR3 spans 16 residues. The germline V gene encodes CDR1 MNHNY and CDR2 SVGAGI (reference sequence). After removal of 5 bases from V and 6 bases from J, the junction contained 13 bases not matched to a gene.